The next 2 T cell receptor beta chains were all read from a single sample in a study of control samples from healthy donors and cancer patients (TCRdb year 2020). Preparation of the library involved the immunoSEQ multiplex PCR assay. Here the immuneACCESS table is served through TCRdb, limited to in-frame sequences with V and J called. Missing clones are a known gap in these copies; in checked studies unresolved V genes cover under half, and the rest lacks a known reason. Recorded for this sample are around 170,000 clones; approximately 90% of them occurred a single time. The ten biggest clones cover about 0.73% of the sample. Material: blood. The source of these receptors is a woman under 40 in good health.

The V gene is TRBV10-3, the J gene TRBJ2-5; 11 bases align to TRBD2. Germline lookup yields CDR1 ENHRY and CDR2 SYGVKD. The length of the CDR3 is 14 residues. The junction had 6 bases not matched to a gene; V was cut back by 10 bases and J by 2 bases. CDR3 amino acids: CATALAGGQETQYF. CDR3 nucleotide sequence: TGTGCCACCGCCCTAGCGGGAGGACAAGAGACCCAGTACTTC.

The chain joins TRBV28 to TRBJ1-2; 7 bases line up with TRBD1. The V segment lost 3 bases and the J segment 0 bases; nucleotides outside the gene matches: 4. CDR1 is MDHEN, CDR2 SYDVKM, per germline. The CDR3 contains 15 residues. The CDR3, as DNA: TGTGCCAGCAGTTTCCGGGACAGAGCTAACTATGGCTACACCTTC. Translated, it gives CASSFRDRANYGYTF.